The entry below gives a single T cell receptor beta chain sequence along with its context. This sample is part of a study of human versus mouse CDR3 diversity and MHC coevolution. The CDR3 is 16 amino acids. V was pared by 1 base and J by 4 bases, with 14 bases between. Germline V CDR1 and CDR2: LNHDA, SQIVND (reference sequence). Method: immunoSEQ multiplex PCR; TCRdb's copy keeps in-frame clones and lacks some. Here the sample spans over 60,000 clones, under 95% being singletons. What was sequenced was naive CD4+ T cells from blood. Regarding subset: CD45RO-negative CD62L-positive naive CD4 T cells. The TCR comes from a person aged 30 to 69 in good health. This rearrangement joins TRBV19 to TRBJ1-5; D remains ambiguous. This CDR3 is CASSIGSGRPNQPQHF. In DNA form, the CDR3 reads TGTGCCAGTAGTATAGGTAGTGGGCGACCTAATCAGCCCCAGCATTTT.